What follows are 11 T cell receptor beta chains derived from one specimen sequenced in a study of shared clonotypes between healthy human individuals. This table comes from immunoSEQ multiplex PCR, and its TCRdb copy is limited to in-frame clones, with some not included. The repertoire holds some 490,000 clones, about 84% seen once, with roughly an eighth in the top ten. Sequenced input: PBMCs. The receptors shown here come from a woman in her thirties or forties in good health. Some clones in this sample may be carry-over from other donors' samples.

As to this clone: One base separates it from a far larger clone, so it is likely a read error. Other DNA sequences within the sample encode an identical CDR3. J is TRBJ2-2 and V is TRBV5-1; D perhaps matches TRBD2 (6 bases). CDR3 size: 15 residues. Germline V lookup: CDR1 SGHRS, CDR2 YFSETQ. The CDR3 protein is CASSTRRADTGELFF. CDR3 bases: TGCGCCAGCAGCACCCGGAGGGCGGACACCGGGGAGCTGTTCTTT.

This clone was observed a single time. The junction departs from the called germline gene at one end, perhaps through a read error. The chain carries TRBV9 and TRBJ2-7; no clear D gene. Per the germline V gene, CDR1 is SGDLS and CDR2 is YYNGEE. This CDR3 is 15 amino acids long. The CDR3 is CASSPPDVSSHEQYF. CDR3 DNA sequence: TGTGCCAGCAGCCCTCCTGACGTGAGCTCCCACGAGCAGTACTTC.

Points on this clone: Only one base separates this from a far larger clonotype, so it likely reflects a read error. The V call is TRBV5-4, the J call TRBJ2-2; TRBD2 is a possible D gene (5 bases). Germline-derived CDR1 and CDR2 are SGHNT and YYREEE (reference sequence). With 2 bases removed from V and 3 bases from J, the gap between germline ends came to 11 bases. CDR3 length: 15 amino acids. As DNA, the CDR3 is TGTGCCAGCAGCTTTTCCAGAGCGGACACCGGGGAGCTGTTTTTT. Translated, it gives CASSFSRADTGELFF.

The chain employs TRBV5-1 and TRBJ2-3, with no clear D. CDR1 is SGHRS and CDR2 is YFSETQ in the germline V gene. V gave up 4 bases and J gave up 4 bases, with 13 bases separating them. CDR3 length: 14 residues. This chain's CDR3 is CASSTGLPADTQYF. The CDR3 DNA sequence: TGCGCCAGCAGCACCGGGCTTCCGGCAGATACGCAGTATTTT.

The genes are TRBV14 and TRBJ2-1; a weak D match, TRBD1 (6 bases). CDR1 SGHDN and CDR2 FVKESK come from the germline V gene. V was cut by 2 bases and J by 3 bases, with 14 bases left in between. CDR3 length: 16 amino acids. The chain's CDR3 is CASSQRTGRRYNEQFF. CDR3 coding DNA: TGTGCCAGCAGCCAACGCACAGGGCGTCGCTACAATGAGCAGTTCTTC.

The chain combines TRBV7-2 with TRBJ2-1; D is possibly TRBD2 (5 bases). This CDR3 has 12 amino acids. Per germline, CDR1 SGHTA and CDR2 FQGNSA. V lost 2 bases and J 10 bases, leaving 9 bases between the germline ends. This chain's CDR3 is CASSLTDYEQFF. The CDR3 coding sequence is TGTGCCAGCAGCTTAACAGACTACGAGCAGTTCTTC.

The rearrangement links TRBV7-2 to TRBJ2-1; TRBD1 is a possible D gene (5 bases). Germline V gives CDR1 SGHTA, CDR2 FQGNSA. The CDR3 has 13 amino acids. Trimming removed 11 bases at V and 2 bases at J, with 13 bases between. The CDR3 here is CASRVSPYNEQFF. CDR3 bases: TGTGCCTCCAGGGTTAGCCCCTACAATGAGCAGTTCTTC.

Concerning this clone: With a much larger clone just one base away, this may be a read error. Other DNA sequences in the sample encode the same CDR3. V and J are TRBV7-9 and TRBJ2-5; 7 nucleotides align to TRBD2. With 5 bases clipped from V and 0 bases from J, the junction kept 9 bases outside the gene matches. The CDR3 length is 16 residues. Germline CDR1 SEHNR, CDR2 FQNEAQ (reference sequence). CDR3 in amino acids: CASSRGLADYQETQYF. In nucleotides, the CDR3 is TGTGCCAGCAGCCGTGGGCTAGCGGACTACCAAGAGACCCAGTACTTC.

V and J are TRBV27 and TRBJ1-1; no reliable D call. V lost 4 bases and J lost 8, with 17 bases in between. Germline CDR1 reads MNHEY; CDR2 reads SMNVEV (reference sequence). CDR3 length equals 14 residues. CDR3 region: CASSYLRPPSEAFF. The CDR3 nucleotides are TGTGCCAGCAGTTATCTTCGGCCGCCCTCAGAAGCTTTCTTT.

The chain uses TRBV9 and TRBJ2-1; 7 bases align to TRBD2. V lost 4 bases, J lost 9 bases, and 10 bases stayed unmatched. Germline V gene data show CDR1 as SGDLS and CDR2 as YYNGEE. There are 14 residues in the CDR3. Here the CDR3 reads CASSSGVRGGEQFF. As DNA, the CDR3 is TGTGCCAGCAGCTCTGGGGTCCGCGGGGGTGAGCAGTTCTTC. Full variable domain (remainder filled in from reference TRBV9 and TRBJ2-1): DSGVTQTPKHLITATGQRVTLRCSPRSGDLSVYWYQQSLDQGLQFLIQYYNGEERAKGNILERFSAQQFPDLHSELNLSSLELGDSALYFCASSSGVRGGEQFFGPGTRLTVL.

This chain links TRBV9 with TRBJ2-2; 7 bases line up with TRBD1. Germline CDR1 and CDR2: SGDLS and YYNGEE. The CDR3 sequence is 14 residues long. Germline trimming cut 4 bases from V and 7 bases from J; bases unmatched to any gene: 7. CDR3 sequence reads: CASSIDREIGELFF. The CDR3 bases are TGTGCCAGCAGCATCGACAGGGAGATCGGGGAGCTGTTTTTT.